This entry features one T cell receptor beta chain sequence. Original processing methods: Reference gene primer amplification gave nucleated cell count estimates. Libraries were prepared by immunoSEQ multiplex PCR; TCRdb keeps only in-frame clonotypes and omits some of them. That table furnishes V, J and clone size, whereas the DNA furnished D and trimming. The table lists around 41,000 clones, more than 75% of them singletons. The entry originates in a study of blood T cell repertoires in COVID-19. Study-wide context: The study drew acute and convalescent COVID-19 samples from the United States, Italy and Spain. The cDNA or gDNA used as material had been derived from T cells, B-cell-depleted T cells, or PBMCs.

V was pared by 0 bases and J by 6 bases, with 7 bases between. The V gene's germline CDR1 is SGDLS and CDR2 YYNGEE. The CDR3 is 13 residues long. V is TRBV9 and J is TRBJ2-1, with D perhaps TRBD2 (6 bases). The clonotype was recovered from a human donor in a cohort sampled during active COVID-19. Material: peripheral blood. CDR3 protein: CASSVGGANEQFF. The CDR3 DNA is TGTGCCAGCAGCGTAGGCGGGGCCAATGAGCAGTTCTTC.